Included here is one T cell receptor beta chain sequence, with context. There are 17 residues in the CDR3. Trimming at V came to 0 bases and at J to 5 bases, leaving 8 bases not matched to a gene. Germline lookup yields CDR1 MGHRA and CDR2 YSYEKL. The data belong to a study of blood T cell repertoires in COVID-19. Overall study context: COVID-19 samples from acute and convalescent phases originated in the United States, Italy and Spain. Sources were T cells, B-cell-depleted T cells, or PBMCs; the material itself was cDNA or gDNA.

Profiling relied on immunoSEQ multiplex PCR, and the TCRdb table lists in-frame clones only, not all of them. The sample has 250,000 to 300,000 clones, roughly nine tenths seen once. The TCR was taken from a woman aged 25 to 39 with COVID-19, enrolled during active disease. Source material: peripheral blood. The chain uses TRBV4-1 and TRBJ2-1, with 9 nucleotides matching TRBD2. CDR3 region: CASSQDKSASGNNEQFF. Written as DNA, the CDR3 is TGCGCCAGCAGCCAAGACAAGTCTGCTAGCGGGAACAATGAGCAGTTCTTC.